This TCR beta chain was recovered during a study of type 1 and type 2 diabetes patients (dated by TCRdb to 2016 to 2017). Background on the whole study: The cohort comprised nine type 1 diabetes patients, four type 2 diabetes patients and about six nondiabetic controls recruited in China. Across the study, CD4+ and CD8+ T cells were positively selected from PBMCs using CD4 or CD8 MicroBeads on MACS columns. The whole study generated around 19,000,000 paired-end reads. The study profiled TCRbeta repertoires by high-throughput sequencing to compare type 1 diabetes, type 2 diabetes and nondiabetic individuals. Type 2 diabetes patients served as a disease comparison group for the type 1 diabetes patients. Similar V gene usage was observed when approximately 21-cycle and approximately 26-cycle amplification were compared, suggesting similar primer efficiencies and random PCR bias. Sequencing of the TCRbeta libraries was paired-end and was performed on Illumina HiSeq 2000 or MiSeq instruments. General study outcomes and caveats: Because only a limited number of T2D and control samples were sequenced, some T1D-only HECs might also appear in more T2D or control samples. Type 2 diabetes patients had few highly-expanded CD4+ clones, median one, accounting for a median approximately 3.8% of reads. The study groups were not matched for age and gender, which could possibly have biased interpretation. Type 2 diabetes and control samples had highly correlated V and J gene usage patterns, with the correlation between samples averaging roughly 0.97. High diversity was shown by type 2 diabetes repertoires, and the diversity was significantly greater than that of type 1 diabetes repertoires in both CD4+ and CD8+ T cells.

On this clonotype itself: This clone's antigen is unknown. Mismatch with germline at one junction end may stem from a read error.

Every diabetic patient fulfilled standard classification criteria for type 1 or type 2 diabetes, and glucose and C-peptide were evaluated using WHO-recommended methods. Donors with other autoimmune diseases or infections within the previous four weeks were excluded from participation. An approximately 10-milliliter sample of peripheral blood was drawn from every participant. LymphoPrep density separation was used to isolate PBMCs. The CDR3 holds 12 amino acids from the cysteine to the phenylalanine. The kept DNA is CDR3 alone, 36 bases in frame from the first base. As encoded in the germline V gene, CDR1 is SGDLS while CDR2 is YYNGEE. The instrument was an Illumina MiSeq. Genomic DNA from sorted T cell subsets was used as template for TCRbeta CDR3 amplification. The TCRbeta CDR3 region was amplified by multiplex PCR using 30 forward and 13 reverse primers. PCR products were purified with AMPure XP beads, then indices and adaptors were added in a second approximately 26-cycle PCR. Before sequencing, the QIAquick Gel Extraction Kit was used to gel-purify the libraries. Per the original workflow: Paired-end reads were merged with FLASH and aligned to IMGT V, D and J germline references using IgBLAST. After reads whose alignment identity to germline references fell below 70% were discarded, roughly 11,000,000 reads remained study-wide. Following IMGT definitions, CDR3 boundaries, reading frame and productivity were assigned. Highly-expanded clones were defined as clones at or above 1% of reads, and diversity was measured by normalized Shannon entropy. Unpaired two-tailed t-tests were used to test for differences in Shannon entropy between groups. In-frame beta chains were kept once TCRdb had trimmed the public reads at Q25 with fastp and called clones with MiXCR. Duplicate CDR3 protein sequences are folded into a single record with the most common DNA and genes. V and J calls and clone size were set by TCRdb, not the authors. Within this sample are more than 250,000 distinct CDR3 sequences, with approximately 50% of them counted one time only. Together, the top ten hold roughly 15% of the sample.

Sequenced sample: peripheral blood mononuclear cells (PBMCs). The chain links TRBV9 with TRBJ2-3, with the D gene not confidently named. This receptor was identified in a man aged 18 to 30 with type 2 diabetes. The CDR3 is CASTDRTDTQYF. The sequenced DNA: TGCGCCAGCACCGACCGCACAGATACGCAGTATTTT.